This T cell receptor (beta chain) appears in the sequencing data of a study of T cells in Graves' hyperthyroidism and ophthalmopathy. Background on the study: Before any treatment, at initial diagnosis, peripheral blood was collected.

Germline V gives CDR1 SEHNR, CDR2 FQNEAQ (reference sequence). The CDR3 sequence is 14 residues long. V shed 5 bases and J 6 bases; nucleotides not matched to a gene: 5. The source material, RNA transcripts, was used to amplify TCR beta CDR3 regions. The primer set for the first-round RT-PCR of the TCR CDR3 was HTBI. Using its own MiXCR run on the multiplex PCR reads, TCRdb lists one record per CDR3 protein. The repertoire holds hundreds of thousands of distinct CDR3 sequences, with under 25% as singletons. Only a few counts were recorded for this clonotype. Material for sequencing was blood. V is TRBV7-9 and J is TRBJ2-2; 8 positions agree with TRBD2. The sequence came from a man aged 25-40 years with Graves' ophthalmopathy. The CDR3 region has the DNA TGTGCCAGCAGCGCGAGCGGGAGCGCCGGGGAGCTGTTTTTT. This codes for CASSASGSAGELFF.